This T cell receptor (beta chain) was identified in a study of blood T cell repertoires in COVID-19. Study in general: Acute-phase and convalescent COVID-19 samples originated in the United States, Italy and Spain.

Germline assignment: CDR1 SGHRS and CDR2 YFSETQ. The V gene end was trimmed by 1 base and the J gene end by 3 bases; junction bases not matched to a gene: 11. The CDR3 extends over 17 amino acids. Produced via immunoSEQ multiplex PCR; TCRdb's table is partial and in-frame only. The sample shows about 180,000 clones, 88% of them seen only once. Participants spanned ages about 18 to 100 years and resided in about two dozen US areas. Cohort 3 donors counted as recovered after two negative PCRs, clearance, or resolved symptoms. The TCR comes from a woman younger than 35 who had recovered from COVID-19. The gene calls are TRBV5-1 and TRBJ2-7; 9 nucleotides match TRBD1. Sequences were obtained from PBMCs or T cells enriched from blood (not recorded which). The chain's CDR3 is CASSLYSPGQGLYEQYF. CDR3 coding DNA: TGCGCCAGCAGCTTGTATAGCCCGGGACAGGGTCTCTACGAGCAGTACTTC.